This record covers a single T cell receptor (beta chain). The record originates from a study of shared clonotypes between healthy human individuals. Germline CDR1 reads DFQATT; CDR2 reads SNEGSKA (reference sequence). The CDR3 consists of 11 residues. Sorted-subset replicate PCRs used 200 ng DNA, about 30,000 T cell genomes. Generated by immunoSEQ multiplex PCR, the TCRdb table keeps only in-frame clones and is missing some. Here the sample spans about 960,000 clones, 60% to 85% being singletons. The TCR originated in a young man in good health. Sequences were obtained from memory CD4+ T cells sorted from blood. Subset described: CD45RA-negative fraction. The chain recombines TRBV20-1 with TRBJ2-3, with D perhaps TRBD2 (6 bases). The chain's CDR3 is CRTGVSDTQYF. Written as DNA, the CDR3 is TGCAGGACGGGGGTCTCAGATACGCAGTATTTT.